This T cell receptor (beta chain) emerged from a study of beta chain features in type 1 diabetes. From germline, CDR1 is SGHTA and CDR2 FQGNSA. Trimming took 4 bases from V and 6 from J, leaving 7 bases between them. The CDR3 is 11 amino acids. The whole isolated RNA underwent reverse transcription, so sequencing captured expressed TCRB transcripts. About 4 million reads was the average for naive, central memory and regulatory T cell samples. Only in-frame clones appear in the TCRdb table, and some are missing; sequencing was by immunoSEQ multiplex PCR. The sample lists under 150,000 clones; 6.5% to 8.5% were seen once.

The chain combines TRBV7-2 with TRBJ2-7; D not certain. The sample consisted of central memory CD4+ T cells from blood. The sequence derives from a woman under 40 in good health. This CDR3 reads CASSSDTEQYF. The CDR3 DNA is TGTGCCAGCAGCTCAGACACCGAGCAGTACTTC. Full variable domain (rest looked up from reference TRBV7-2 and TRBJ2-7): GAGVSQSPSNKVTEKGKDVELRCDPISGHTALYWYRQSLGQGLEFLIYFQGNSAPDKSGLPSDRFSAERTGGSVSTLTIQRTQQEDSAVYLCASSSDTEQYFGPGTRLTVT.